This TCR beta chain was captured in a study of T cells in Graves' hyperthyroidism and ophthalmopathy (dated by TCRdb to the late 2010s). Notes on the research overall: Peripheral blood was sampled at the time of initial diagnosis, prior to any treatment. In addition, the study compared T-cell repertoires in thyroid tissue and in blood from roughly 6 Graves' hyperthyroidism patients. Following sampling, methimazole starting at 30 mg daily was given to hyperthyroidism patients, and high-dose intravenous methylprednisolone was given to ophthalmopathy patients. The paper reports TCR Vbeta CDR3 sequencing of about 140 peripheral blood samples: fewer than 50 ophthalmopathy, around 80 hyperthyroidism and 17 progressor patients. Prospective prediction of ophthalmopathy was tested in an independent validation cohort of fewer than 20 hyperthyroidism patients and 15 to 17 patients who later progressed to ophthalmopathy. TCR V-J signatures able to tell the groups apart were searched for in a discovery cohort of some 100 patients, of whom roughly 42 had Graves' ophthalmopathy and around 56 had stable Graves' hyperthyroidism. The 100 discovery patients were randomly split 7:3 into training and test sets. Overall study outcomes, separate from this receptor: In validation, the model predicted progression to ophthalmopathy with around 71% sensitivity and 72% to 85% specificity, a median of around 6.6 months before onset. No statistical method was used to fix the sample size in advance, and group allocation was not hidden from the investigators. A model built on a 13 V-J signature distinguished ophthalmopathy from stable hyperthyroidism, reaching approximately 89% sensitivity and under 84% specificity in cross-validation and 80%/75% in testing. Blood samples also contained most of the expanded thyroid clonotypes (frequency above 0.001), which suggests that blood repertoires may reflect thyroid immune responses.

Amplification of TCR beta CDR3 regions was carried out from RNA transcripts. For the first round of RT-PCR on the TCR CDR3, the HTBI primer set was used together with the Qiagen OneStep RT-PCR kit. Libraries were constructed in a second round of multiplex PCR, after which size selection and purification were performed. Libraries were sequenced paired-end with 100 bp reads on an Illumina HiSeq2000. As for the authors' bioinformatics: SOAPnuke was used to process the raw data, throwing out any read that contained adapters or uncalled bases, had a mean Phred below 15, or lacked an exact constant-primer or identifier match. COPE v1.2.5 was used to merge the high-quality paired reads, and each unique nucleotide sequence was defined as a clonotype. MiTCR v1.1 was used to align clonotypes to the IMGT TRBV, TRBD and TRBJ reference segments. Analysis was restricted to V-J combinations with a frequency above 0.0001, which covered 98% to 99.2% of repertoires. The TCS score was defined as F50 (clonal expansion) divided by E x V (chaos), with BLOSUM62-based TCRdist calculated between CDR3 peptides within each V-J. Welch's t-statistics and random forest reduced fewer than 550 V-J features to 13, which were used in a naive Bayes classifier (R e1071). Clones were called with MiXCR by TCRdb after fastp trimmed the public reads at Q25, and only in-frame beta chains were retained. Rows are combined by CDR3 protein, so each entry shows the most common genes and DNA. TCRdb, not the original authors, processed these V and J calls. In all, the sample holds roughly 170,000 distinct CDR3 sequences, and about 15% of those were seen once. The ten most abundant clones make up roughly 28% of the sample.

This clonotype has ten or more counts. Which antigen it targets is not known. Base qualities are not at hand, and no much larger clone is one base apart. CDR1 and CDR2 are read off the germline V gene as MNHNS and SASEGT. The CDR3 has 15 amino acids, counting the end cysteine and phenylalanine. Just the 45-base CDR3 DNA is kept, in frame starting at base 1. V is trimmed back by 8 bases and J by 4 bases, and the junction contains 11 bases that no gene match accounts for. A patient counted as having stable Graves' hyperthyroidism if no progression to ophthalmopathy occurred over 18 months of follow-up. The hyperthyroidism patients were between 18 and 65 years old and newly diagnosed, with a disease duration of less than 2 months. The study excluded patients with uncontrolled infections, other autoimmune diseases, pregnancy or lactation. Clinical symptoms, serum thyroxine and TRAb, thyroid ultrasound, and orbital computed tomography formed the basis for the diagnoses. Ficoll-Paque density gradient centrifugation was used to isolate PBMCs from around 10 ml of fresh peripheral blood. Total RNA was extracted with Trizol reagent, and quality was checked on an Agilent 2100 Bioanalyzer.

The V and J segments used are TRBV6-1 and TRBJ2-1, with TRBD1 matching 7 junction bases. This TCR was recovered from a woman aged 50 to 60 with Graves' hyperthyroidism. Material for sequencing was blood. The CDR3 amino acid sequence is: CASGWSGGFYNEQFF. The nucleotide sequence reads as follows: TGTGCCAGCGGGTGGTCAGGGGGATTTTACAATGAGCAGTTCTTC.